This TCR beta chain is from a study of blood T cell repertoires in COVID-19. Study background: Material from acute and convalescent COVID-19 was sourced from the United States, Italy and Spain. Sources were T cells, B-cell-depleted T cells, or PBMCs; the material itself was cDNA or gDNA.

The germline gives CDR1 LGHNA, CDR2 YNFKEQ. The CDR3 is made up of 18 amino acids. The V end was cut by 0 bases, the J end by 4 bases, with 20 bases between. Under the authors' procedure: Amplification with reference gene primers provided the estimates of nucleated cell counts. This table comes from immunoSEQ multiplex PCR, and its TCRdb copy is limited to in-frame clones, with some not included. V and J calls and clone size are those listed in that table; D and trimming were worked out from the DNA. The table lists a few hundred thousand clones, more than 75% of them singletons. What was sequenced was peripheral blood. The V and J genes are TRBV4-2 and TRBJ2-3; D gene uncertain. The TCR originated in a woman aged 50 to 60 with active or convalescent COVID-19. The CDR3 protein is CASSQDPWSLAEADTQYF. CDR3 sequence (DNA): TGTGCCAGCAGCCAAGATCCCTGGAGTTTGGCGGAAGCAGATACGCAGTATTTT.